This T cell receptor (beta chain) was found in a study of Ad26.COV2.S vaccination and SARS-CoV-2 variants. The treatment was: around 19 received Ad26.COV2.S at low or high dose, single or two shots; roughly five received placebo; per-sample allocation not given. Collection of samples fell on day 63 after the first vaccine or placebo injection. Sequenced by immunoSEQ multiplex PCR; TCRdb stores in-frame clones only, minus some. The sample yields about 410,000 clones, 75% to 90% seen once. In its sample, this clone was seen once. The source material was peripheral blood, sampled in a trial of Ad26.COV2.S vaccine versus placebo. The sequence was obtained from a person between 18 and 60 years old who received the Ad26.COV2.S COVID-19 vaccine or a placebo.

The CDR3 DNA follows: TGTGCCAGCAGCTTAGTCTACGAGCAGTACTTC. This codes for CASSLVYEQYF. The chain has TRBV7-2 and TRBJ2-7; D is unclear. Germline V gives CDR1 SGHTA, CDR2 FQGNSA. CDR3 length equals 11 residues. V lost 1 base to trimming and J lost 3 bases, with 1 base between them. The variable domain in full, completed from reference TRBV7-2 and TRBJ2-7, reads GAGVSQSPSNKVTEKGKDVELRCDPISGHTALYWYRQSLGQGLEFLIYFQGNSAPDKSGLPSDRFSAERTGGSVSTLTIQRTQQEDSAVYLCASSLVYEQYFGPGTRLTVT.